Listed below are T cell receptor beta chains from one sample, sequenced in a study of technical replicates of blood from several donors. TCRdb's table, derived via immunoSEQ multiplex PCR, lists solely in-frame clones and lacks some. The sample contains 85,000 to 100,000 clones, nearly 97% of which appear only once. Sequencing was carried out using T cells isolated from PBMCs. The receptors were gathered from a human donor in good health. Each CDR3 is given with its conserved first and last residue. The D gene is left open where the match is weak. A clone size is listed for some rows: how often the clone was seen (once, few, many), or a class if it is expanded.

size	V	J	D	DNA	CDR3
-	TRBV6-5	TRBJ1-2	TRBD1	TGTGCCAGCAGTTACCTTCCCACAGGGGATGTCGGCTACACCTTC	CASSYLPTGDVGYTF
-	TRBV29-1	TRBJ2-7	-	TGCAGCGTTGTTCTTAGCACCCCCCCCGACGAGCAGTACTTC	CSVVLSTPPDEQYF
once	TRBV7-3	TRBJ2-1	TRBD2	TGTGCCAGCAGCTTGGGACTAGCGGGGGGTATCTCCTACAATGAGCAGTTCTTC	CASSLGLAGGISYNEQFF
-	TRBV27	TRBJ1-5	-	TGTGCCAGCAGGTCCAGGGATCTTGATCAGCCCCAGCATTTT	CASRSRDLDQPQHF
-	TRBV19	TRBJ1-5	-	TGTGCCAGTAGAGACAGTAGCAATCAGCCCCAGCATTTT	CASRDSSNQPQHF
-	TRBV7-8	TRBJ1-2	-	TGTGCCAGCAGCCCGAGGGTTTTAGTCCATAACTATGGCTACACCTTC	CASSPRVLVHNYGYTF
-	TRBV29-1	TRBJ2-1	-	TGCAGCGTTATAATTTTTTTTGAGCAGTTCTTC	CSVIIFFEQFF
-	TRBV6-5	TRBJ1-3	-	TGTGCCACCGTGGACATCCGAAACACCATATATTTT	CATVDIRNTIYF
-	TRBV11-2	TRBJ2-7	-	TGTGCCAGCAGCGGAGGGGCAGGTGCCTACGAGCAGTACTTC	CASSGGAGAYEQYF
-	TRBV28	TRBJ2-1	TRBD2	TGTGCCAGCAGTCTACTAGCGGGCCTCTCCTACAATGAGCAGTTCTTC	CASSLLAGLSYNEQFF
-	TRBV18	TRBJ2-1	TRBD1	TGTGCCAGCTCACCCGGGGCAGGGGGCTCCCGAACCTACAATGAGCAGTTCTTC	CASSPGAGGSRTYNEQFF
-	TRBV5-1	TRBJ2-7	-	TGCGCCAGCAGCCCACCCCAGGGGACACCCTACGAGCAGTACTTC	CASSPPQGTPYEQYF
once	TRBV14	TRBJ1-2	TRBD1	TGTGCCAGCAGCCAAGAAACAGGGGCCCTTGGGGGCTACACCTTC	CASSQETGALGGYTF
-	TRBV4-1	TRBJ1-2	TRBD1	TGCGCCAGCAGCCAATTTCCAGGGACAGTCCCCACTTCCTATGGCTACACCTTC	CASSQFPGTVPTSYGYTF